This T cell receptor beta chain was obtained from a study of blood T cell repertoires in COVID-19. V gave up 2 bases and J gave up 0 bases, with 11 bases separating them. The CDR3 spans 16 residues. Germline V gene lookup returns CDR1 SGDLS and CDR2 YYNGEE. Libraries were prepared by immunoSEQ multiplex PCR; TCRdb keeps only in-frame clonotypes and omits some of them. The sample shows about 180,000 clones, 80% to 90% of them seen only once. Those who participated ranged in age from roughly 18 to 90 years and resided in approximately 26 US areas. The receptor was isolated from a woman between 18 and 29 years old who had recovered from COVID-19. The sequenced sample consisted of PBMCs or T cells enriched from blood (not recorded which). The chain is built from TRBV9 and TRBJ2-2, with TRBD2 as a possible D gene (5 bases). The CDR3 sequence is CASSVLDFANTGELFF. The CDR3 DNA reads TGTGCCAGCAGCGTGTTGGACTTCGCGAACACCGGGGAGCTGTTTTTT.